This T cell receptor (beta chain) was captured by sequencing in a study of T cells in localized non-small cell lung cancer. Findings and limits, study-wide: Turning up in adjacent lung were a median approximately 58 of the top 100 tumor clones. One tumor region alone was sequenced, and heterogeneity therefore remains possible. Peak T cell clonality was found in uninvolved adjacent lung, exceeding tumor.

Assay used: immunoSEQ multiplex PCR; TCRdb lists only in-frame clones, some missing. The profile shows 30,000 to 35,000 clones, roughly 86% of them singletons. A word on this clone: What it recognizes is unknown.

In germline, CDR1 is SGDLS, CDR2 YYNGEE. V lost 0 bases to trimming and J lost 6 bases, with 16 bases between them. The CDR3 has 15 residues. The chain uses TRBV9 and TRBJ2-7; possibly TRBD2 for D (6 bases). The sample consisted of peripheral blood, taken before any cancer treatment. The clonotype was recovered from a woman between 35 and 75 years old with stage I lung adenocarcinoma. CDR3 amino acids: CASSVGGGRAGEQYF. The CDR3 region has the DNA TGTGCCAGCAGCGTAGGAGGAGGGCGGGCAGGCGAGCAGTACTTC.